This T cell receptor (beta chain) stems from a study of blood T cell repertoires in COVID-19. Study overall: The origin of the acute and convalescent COVID-19 samples was the United States, Italy and Spain. PBMCs, B-cell-depleted T cells, or T cells were the source of the cDNA or gDNA that made up the material.

Under the authors' procedure: Reference gene primer amplification yielded estimated nucleated cell counts. TCRdb keeps only in-frame clones here, not all; method: immunoSEQ multiplex PCR. V and J calls and clone size are given by that table; D and trimming were obtained from the DNA. The sample has about 300,000 clones, roughly 87% seen once; the top ten hold roughly 9.1%. This clone was picked up one time. V lost 6 bases, J lost 2 bases, and 10 bases lay in between. The CDR3 sequence is 13 residues long. Sequencing was done on a sample of peripheral blood. The sequence derives from a man aged 18-30 years with active or convalescent COVID-19. The V gene is TRBV12-3 or TRBV12-4, the J gene TRBJ1-1; D gene ambiguous. Here the CDR3 reads CASSMTGNTEAFF. The CDR3 DNA reads as TGTGCCAGCAGCATGACGGGTAACACTGAAGCTTTCTTT.